The present entry profiles one TCR beta chain with its context. Trimming removed 4 bases at V and 4 bases at J, with 10 bases between. Germline CDR1 reads SGHNT; CDR2 reads YENEEA. This CDR3 has 13 amino acids. The data were taken from a study of blood T cell repertoires in COVID-19. The study assigned cohorts using participant-reported clinical history. Some clones are missing from TCRdb's copy, which holds only in-frame ones; the method was immunoSEQ multiplex PCR. The sample carries 140,000 to 150,000 clones, around 80% recorded once. This clonotype was sampled from a woman in her forties or fifties who had recovered from COVID-19. Material: PBMCs or T cells enriched from blood (not recorded which). The chain has TRBV11-3 and TRBJ1-1; no firm D call. The CDR3 DNA follows: TGTGCCAGCAGCTCGGGGTACGGCACTGAAGCTTTCTTT. It translates to CASSSGYGTEAFF.